These 25 T cell receptor beta chains came from one sample sequenced in a study of blood T cell repertoires in COVID-19. Only in-frame clones appear in the TCRdb table, and some are missing; sequencing was by immunoSEQ multiplex PCR. The table has approximately 270,000 clones, 70% to 90% seen once. The sample taken for sequencing was peripheral blood. All receptors come from a woman aged 25 to 39 with COVID-19, enrolled during active disease.

The V call is TRBV7-9, the J call TRBJ2-3, with 8 bases aligning to TRBD2. Trimming took 5 bases from V and 8 from J; bases not matched to a gene: 6. The CDR3 loop spans 13 amino acids. CDR1 is SEHNR, CDR2 FQNEAQ, per germline (reference sequence). CDR3 bases: TGTGCCAGCAGCCCGGGGGGGAGGGCTACGCAGTATTTT. It codes for CASSPGGRATQYF.

This sequence joins TRBV28 and TRBJ1-1; 7 bases are shared with TRBD1. V trimming: 5 bases; J trimming: 4 bases; junction bases outside the gene matches: 13. Germline V lookup: CDR1 MDHEN, CDR2 SYDVKM. This CDR3 comprises 16 residues. The CDR3 DNA is TGTGCCAGCAGTAAATCAGCCATGGACAGGTTCACTGAAGCTTTCTTT. Translated, it gives CASSKSAMDRFTEAFF.

The chain carries TRBV6-4 and TRBJ1-2; 10 bases are shared with TRBD1. Germline assignment: CDR1 MRHNA and CDR2 SNTAGT. V shed 6 bases, J shed 6 bases, and the junction held 7 bases outside the gene matches. CDR3 size: 14 residues. CDR3 DNA sequence: TGTGCCAGCAGCAACGCGGGGACAGGGGATGGCTACACCTTC. Amino acid sequence: CASSNAGTGDGYTF.

The V and J genes are TRBV7-8 and TRBJ1-3; D gene uncertain. From germline, CDR1 is SGHVS and CDR2 FQNEAQ. This CDR3 has 15 amino acids. Trimming left V 0 bases short and J 0 bases short, with 6 bases between. DNA of the CDR3: TGTGCCAGCAGCTTAGCAGAGGGCTCTGGAAACACCATATATTTT. Translated, it gives CASSLAEGSGNTIYF.

The chain is built from TRBV4-1 and TRBJ2-1; tentatively, D is TRBD2 (6 bases). The CDR3 has 14 amino acids. V lost 4 bases and J 8 bases, leaving 15 bases between the germline ends. Germline lookup yields CDR1 MGHRA and CDR2 YSYEKL. DNA for the CDR3: TGCGCCAGCAGCCGAGTTTTGGGCGGGGATGAGCAGTTCTTC. Protein: CASSRVLGGDEQFF.

This chain joins TRBV5-4 and TRBJ2-5; tentative D call: TRBD2 (7 bases). Deletions cut 2 bases from V and 5 bases from J, with 16 bases between. CDR1 is SGHNT, CDR2 YYREEE, per germline (reference sequence). The CDR3 is 15 residues long. Written as DNA, the CDR3 is TGTGCCAGCAGCTTAACCGGGGGGCGACGGGAGACCCAGTACTTC. It translates to CASSLTGGRRETQYF.

The chain combines TRBV7-8 with TRBJ2-4; 8 bases align to TRBD2. The germline V gene has CDR1 SGHVS and CDR2 FQNEAQ. CDR3 length equals 17 residues. Germline trimming cut 6 bases from V and 0 bases from J; bases unmatched to any gene: 10. The chain's CDR3 is CASSPARGGGAKNIQYF. The CDR3 DNA reads TGTGCCAGCAGTCCAGCTCGGGGGGGAGGAGCCAAAAACATTCAGTACTTC.

The J gene is TRBJ2-7, the V gene TRBV4-3, with D uncertain. The ends were cut back, 0 bases at V and 5 bases at J, with 14 bases in the middle. The CDR3 extends over 15 amino acids. The germline V gene encodes CDR1 LGHNA and CDR2 YSLEER. CDR3 in DNA: TGCGCCAGCAGCCAAGATCGGGTCCCCCTCGACGAGCAGTACTTC. Translated: CASSQDRVPLDEQYF.

This chain links TRBV3-1 (or the pseudogene TRBV3-2) with TRBJ2-6, with 11 bases identical to TRBD1. The germline V gene encodes CDR1 LGHDT and CDR2 YNNKEL (reference sequence). This CDR3 has 16 residues. The ends lost 5 bases at V and 1 base at J; junction bases unmatched: 1. CDR3 bases: TGTGCCAGCAGCGGGACAGGGGGTTCTGGGGCCAACGTCCTGACTTTC. It yields the protein CASSGTGGSGANVLTF.

The chain couples TRBV6-2 or TRBV6-3 to TRBJ1-1; D is perhaps TRBD1 (5 bases). V dropped 2 bases and J dropped 7 bases, with 14 bases sitting between them. The germline V gene has CDR1 MNHEY and CDR2 SVGEGT. The CDR3 is 14 residues long. The CDR3 is CASSYVGHGLEAFF. CDR3 coding DNA: TGTGCCAGCAGTTACGTGGGGCACGGCCTTGAAGCTTTCTTT.

This clone has more than one count but fewer than ten. The chain employs TRBV6-2 or TRBV6-3 and TRBJ1-3; maybe TRBD1 (5 bases). V lost 5 bases and J lost 2, with 16 bases in between. The CDR3 spans 16 residues. Germline assignment: CDR1 MNHEY and CDR2 SVGEGT. The CDR3: CASSPPSGRAGNTIYF. As DNA, the CDR3 is TGTGCCAGCAGTCCCCCTTCCGGCAGGGCTGGAAACACCATATATTTT.

J is TRBJ1-6 and V is TRBV3-1 (or the pseudogene TRBV3-2); 7 bases match TRBD1. Germline assignment: CDR1 LGHDT and CDR2 YNNKEL (reference sequence). The junction had 14 bases not matched to a gene; V was cut back by 0 bases and J by 9 bases. There are 18 residues in the CDR3. The CDR3 sequence is CASSQDFPGQILGSPLHF. CDR3 DNA: TGTGCCAGCAGCCAAGATTTTCCGGGACAGATCCTAGGTTCACCCCTCCACTTT.

The rearrangement joins TRBV6-2 or TRBV6-3 to TRBJ2-7; D possibly corresponds to TRBD1 (6 bases). The V end was cut by 0 bases, the J end by 4 bases, with 10 bases between. The germline V gene encodes CDR1 MNHEY and CDR2 SVGEGT. The CDR3 runs 14 residues. The CDR3 region is CASSYSGRGYEQYV. DNA for the CDR3: TGTGCCAGCAGTTACTCGGGCAGGGGATACGAGCAGTACGTC.

This clone has a single count. The J gene is TRBJ2-5, the V gene TRBV13; 8 nucleotides match TRBD1. CDR3 length: 16 residues. Germline values: CDR1 PRHDT, CDR2 FYEKMQ (reference sequence). V lost 2 bases to trimming and J lost 5 bases; unmatched junction nucleotides: 10. In DNA, the CDR3 is TGTGCCAGCAGCTTATGGGTCCAGGGGGCGCGGGAGACCCAGTACTTC. It specifies CASSLWVQGARETQYF. The whole variable domain, remainder taken from reference TRBV13 and TRBJ2-5, is AAGVIQSPRHLIKEKRETATLKCYPIPRHDTVYWYQQGPGQDPQFLISFYEKMQSDKGSIPDRFSAQQFSDYHSELNMSSLELGDSALYFCASSLWVQGARETQYFGPGTRLLVL.

V usage is TRBV7-9 and J usage is TRBJ1-5; a weak D match, TRBD1 (5 bases). Germline V gene lookup returns CDR1 SEHNR and CDR2 FQNEAQ (reference sequence). CDR3 length: 15 amino acids. V shed 3 bases and J shed 4 bases, with 13 bases lying between them. CDR3 in amino acids: CASSLSMGPNQPQHF. CDR3 nucleotide sequence: TGTGCCAGCAGCTTGTCGATGGGGCCTAATCAGCCCCAGCATTTT. Full variable domain (rest looked up from reference TRBV7-9 and TRBJ1-5): DTGVSQNPRHKITKRGQNVTFRCDPISEHNRLYWYRQTLGQGPEFLTYFQNEAQLEKSRLLSDRFSAERPKGSFSTLEIQRTEQGDSAMYLCASSLSMGPNQPQHFGDGTRLSIL.

V gene TRBV5-4 combines with J gene TRBJ2-1; TRBD2 agrees at 11 bases. Germline V gene sequence: CDR1 SGHNT, CDR2 YYREEE (reference sequence). The CDR3 contains 17 residues. V lost 4 bases to trimming and J lost 6 bases; unmatched junction nucleotides: 12. CDR3 sequence reads: CASSPEEGLAVINEQFF. The CDR3 DNA reads TGTGCCAGCAGCCCGGAGGAGGGACTAGCGGTTATCAATGAGCAGTTCTTC. The complete variable domain, with remaining parts taken from reference TRBV5-4 and TRBJ2-1, reads ETGVTQSPTHLIKTRGQQVTLRCSSQSGHNTVSWYQQALGQGPQFIFQYYREEENGRGNFPPRFSGLQFPNYSSELNVNALELDDSALYLCASSPEEGLAVINEQFFGPGTRLTVL.

This clone appeared a single time. The junction departs from germline at one end; a sequencing error may be responsible. This sequence joins TRBV10-3 and TRBJ2-2, with 10 bases fitting TRBD2. The CDR3 spans 16 residues. From germline, CDR1 is ENHRY and CDR2 SYGVKD. CDR3 residues: CATSSSGGANTGELFF. CDR3 DNA sequence: TGTGCCACCAGTTCTAGCGGGGGCGCGAACACCGGGGAGCTGTTTTTT.

The gene calls are TRBV4-1 and TRBJ2-5, with D maybe TRBD1 (5 bases). Between the trimmed V and J ends, which lost 3 bases and 3 bases, there was a span of 11 bases. Per the germline V gene, CDR1 is MGHRA and CDR2 is YSYEKL. The CDR3 has 14 residues. DNA of the CDR3: TGCGCCAGCAGCCATACGACAGCAGAAGAGACCCAGTACTTC. This gives the protein CASSHTTAEETQYF.

V is TRBV6-2 or TRBV6-3 and J is TRBJ2-1; TRBD2 matches at 13 bases. With V trimmed by 2 bases and J by 8 bases, 18 bases remained unmatched. The CDR3 extends over 20 amino acids. Germline V CDR1 and CDR2: MNHEY, SVGEGT. DNA of the CDR3: TGTGCCAGCAGTTACCCGACCGGGACAGGACTAGCGGGGGCCCGGGATGAGCAGTTCTTC. This translates into CASSYPTGTGLAGARDEQFF.

The V call is TRBV28, the J call TRBJ2-7, with TRBD1 matching over 7 bases. CDR3 size: 14 residues. V lost 5 bases, J lost 2 bases, and 6 bases stayed unmatched. Germline values: CDR1 MDHEN, CDR2 SYDVKM. CDR3 loop: CASSIGQDPYEQYF. In DNA, the CDR3 is TGTGCCAGCAGTATTGGACAGGACCCCTACGAGCAGTACTTC.

The chain recombines TRBV23-1 with TRBJ2-7; unclear D gene. TRBV23-1 is identified as an open reading frame with a role that is uncertain. The V end was cut by 1 base, the J end by 0 bases, with 7 bases between. The CDR3 totals 14 residues. CDR3 sequence reads: CASSQWARSYEQYV. Written as DNA, the CDR3 is TGCGCCAGCAGTCAATGGGCTCGCTCCTACGAGCAGTACGTC.

V is TRBV6-2 or TRBV6-3 and J is TRBJ1-5; D is perhaps TRBD1 (6 bases). This CDR3 region has 18 residues. The germline V gene has CDR1 MNHEY and CDR2 SVGEGT. The V gene lost 4 bases and the J gene lost 4 bases, with 23 bases spanning the gap. In nucleotides, the CDR3 is TGTGCCAGCAGTTGGTCCGGGACATTCTTCGGGATAAATCAGCCCCAGCATTTT. Translating it yields CASSWSGTFFGINQPQHF.

The chain has TRBV7-6 and TRBJ1-3; D unresolved. The CDR3 consists of 15 residues. V lost 4 bases, J lost 3 bases, and 13 bases lay in between. Germline V gene lookup returns CDR1 SGHVS and CDR2 FNYEAQ. The CDR3: CASSSSGLIGNTIYF. The CDR3 DNA reads TGTGCCAGCAGCTCATCAGGTCTAATTGGAAACACCATATATTTT.

The chain is built from TRBV4-1 and TRBJ2-1, with D maybe TRBD2 (6 bases). Germline V gives CDR1 MGHRA, CDR2 YSYEKL. V shed 1 base and J shed 3 bases, with 10 bases lying between them. The CDR3 has 15 amino acids. CDR3 DNA sequence: TGCGCCAGCAGCCAAGCCCCGACTAGCTACAATGAGCAGTTCTTC. Translation gives CASSQAPTSYNEQFF.

The chain has TRBV3-1 (or the pseudogene TRBV3-2) and TRBJ2-7, with 7 bases lining up with TRBD2. V shed 0 bases, J shed 6 bases, and the junction held 14 bases outside the gene matches. The CDR3 loop spans 17 amino acids. The germline gives CDR1 LGHDT, CDR2 YNNKEL (reference sequence). The CDR3 sequence is CASSQEWREGHPGEQYV. CDR3 DNA: TGTGCCAGCAGCCAAGAATGGAGGGAGGGCCATCCGGGCGAGCAGTACGTC.